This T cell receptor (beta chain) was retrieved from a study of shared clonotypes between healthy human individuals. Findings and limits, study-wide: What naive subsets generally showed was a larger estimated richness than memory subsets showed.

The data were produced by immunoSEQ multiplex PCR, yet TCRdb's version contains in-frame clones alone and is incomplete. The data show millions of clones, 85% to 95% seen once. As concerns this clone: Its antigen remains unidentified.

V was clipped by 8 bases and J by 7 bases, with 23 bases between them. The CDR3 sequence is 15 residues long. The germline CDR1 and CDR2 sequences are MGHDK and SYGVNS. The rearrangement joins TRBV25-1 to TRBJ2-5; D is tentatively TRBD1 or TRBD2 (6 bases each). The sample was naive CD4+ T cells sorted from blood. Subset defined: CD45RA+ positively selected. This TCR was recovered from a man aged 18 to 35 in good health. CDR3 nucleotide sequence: TGTGCCAGCGCCCCGGCCTCCTCCGGGGGCAGGACCCAGTACTTC. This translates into CASAPASSGGRTQYF.